This record looks at one T cell receptor (beta chain) sequence and its context. Its antigen is as yet unknown. The data were taken from a study of T cell responses to AZD1222 COVID-19 vaccine. Overall study results and limits: In the spike-specific TCR repertoire, nearly half reportedly target unmutated variant regions. Only a handful of AZD1222 recipients were seropositive at baseline. The sample set comprised mostly white British donors with more females, and clonal diversity was possibly underestimated.

The protocol was immunoSEQ multiplex PCR, while the TCRdb copy is restricted to in-frame clones and leaves out a portion. The sample lists hundreds of thousands of clones; about 93% were seen once. V dropped 0 bases and J dropped 0 bases, with 15 bases sitting between them. From germline, CDR1 is GTSNPN and CDR2 SVGIG (reference sequence). There are 18 residues in the CDR3. Sequencing was performed on peripheral blood, taken on day 0 of MenACWY control vaccination. The chain carries TRBV30 and TRBJ1-6, with D possibly matching TRBD1 (6 bases). The clonotype comes from an adult in good health. The CDR3 here is CAWSVTQGRGSYNSPLHF. The CDR3 DNA sequence: TGTGCCTGGAGTGTAACACAGGGCCGGGGCTCCTATAATTCACCCCTCCACTTT.